These 9 T cell receptor beta chains came from one sample sequenced in a study of blood T cell repertoires in COVID-19. Sequenced by immunoSEQ multiplex PCR; TCRdb stores in-frame clones only, minus some. The sample lists 110,000 to 150,000 clones, 75% to 90% seen once, with approximately 3% in the top ten. Sequencing used peripheral blood. These receptors were obtained from a woman aged 55-70 years with active COVID-19.

The chain uses TRBV29-1 and TRBJ1-1, with TRBD1 matching 7 bases. This CDR3 is built from 12 residues. After removal of 5 bases from V and 4 bases from J, the junction contained 4 bases not matched to a gene. The germline gives CDR1 SQVTM, CDR2 ANQGSEA. The CDR3 coding sequence is TGCAGCGTTCCAACAGGGGCCACTGAAGCTTTCTTT. Protein product: CSVPTGATEAFF.

The sample holds one count of this clone. The chain combines TRBV5-1 with TRBJ2-3, with D possibly TRBD1 on 6 matching bases. With 2 bases removed from V and 2 bases from J, the gap between germline ends came to 12 bases. The CDR3 has 15 residues. Looked up from germline, CDR1 is SGHRS and CDR2 is YFSETQ. The CDR3, as DNA: TGCGCCAGCAGCTTTCGGCAGGGGCCCACAGATACGCAGTATTTT. This sequence encodes CASSFRQGPTDTQYF.

This clone was seen just once. The genes are TRBV24-1 and TRBJ2-2; TRBD1 aligns across 8 bases. The CDR3 loop spans 18 amino acids. After removal of 9 bases from V and 5 bases from J, the junction contained 19 bases not matched to a gene. Per the germline V gene, CDR1 is KGHDR and CDR2 is SFDVKD. For the CDR3, the DNA is TGTGCCACCGAAAAGGACCAACCCAGGGGGCGCGGAACCGGGGAGCTGTTTTTT. Translating gives CATEKDQPRGRGTGELFF.

This clone was counted a single time. The gene calls are TRBV9 and TRBJ2-7, with D possibly TRBD2 on 5 matching bases. In germline, CDR1 is SGDLS, CDR2 YYNGEE. The CDR3 runs 16 residues. V lost 0 bases, J lost 7 bases, and 20 bases lay in between. Here the CDR3 reads CASSVDRGIVPTEQYF. CDR3 in DNA: TGTGCCAGCAGCGTAGATCGAGGGATCGTCCCTACGGAGCAGTACTTC.

The chain recombines TRBV11-2 with TRBJ2-5; TRBD2 matches 8 bases. The CDR3 loop spans 13 amino acids. V was pared by 4 bases and J by 10 bases, with 8 bases of the junction left unmatched. Germline V gene lookup returns CDR1 SGHAT and CDR2 FQNNGV. This CDR3 reads CASSSSGPRDQYF. CDR3 DNA: TGTGCCAGCAGCTCTAGCGGGCCCAGGGACCAGTACTTC.

This chain links TRBV4-1 with TRBJ2-1; possible D gene TRBD2, 6 bases. V was cut by 1 base and J by 6 bases, with 10 bases left in between. The length of the CDR3 is 14 residues. Germline V gene sequence: CDR1 MGHRA, CDR2 YSYEKL. As DNA, the CDR3 is TGCGCCAGCAGCCAAGTTTACGGGAGCAATGAGCAGTTCTTC. This translates into CASSQVYGSNEQFF.

CDR3 protein: CASSLAGGASGNTIYF. CDR3 in DNA: TGCGCCAGCAGCTTGGCGGGGGGCGCCTCTGGAAACACCATATATTTT. V and J are TRBV5-1 and TRBJ1-3; D is possibly TRBD1 (6 bases). With 0 bases removed from V and 0 bases from J, the gap between germline ends came to 10 bases. CDR3 length equals 16 residues. The germline CDR1 and CDR2 sequences are SGHRS and YFSETQ. The full variable domain, its missing parts supplied by reference TRBV5-1 and TRBJ1-3, is KAGVTQTPRYLIKTRGQQVTLSCSPISGHRSVSWYQQTPGQGLQFLFEYFSETQRNKGNFPGRFSGRQFSNSRSEMNVSTLELGDSALYLCASSLAGGASGNTIYFGEGSWLTVV.

The chain is built from TRBV28 and TRBJ2-5; maybe TRBD1 (6 bases). Germline-derived CDR1 and CDR2 are MDHEN and SYDVKM. The CDR3 extends over 16 amino acids. V was pared by 5 bases and J by 6 bases, with 22 bases between. The CDR3 bases are TGTGCCAGCAGTCACCCGGGCTATCGGACAGAGAAGACCCAGTACTTC. This translates into CASSHPGYRTEKTQYF.

The genes are TRBV19 and TRBJ1-1, with D tentatively TRBD1 (6 bases). V was clipped by 7 bases and J by 0 bases, with 12 bases between them. Germline V gene data show CDR1 as LNHDA and CDR2 as SQIVND (reference sequence). This CDR3 spans 14 amino acids. The DNA for the CDR3 is TGTGCCAGTACCTACGGACAGCTGAACACTGAAGCTTTCTTT. This sequence encodes CASTYGQLNTEAFF.